Listed here are 30 T cell receptor beta chains from one sample, sequenced in a study of blood T cell repertoires in COVID-19. Clones were read by immunoSEQ multiplex PCR, and TCRdb kept only the in-frame ones, dropping some. This sample yields 99,000 or so clones, of which roughly 86% are seen a single time; 13% belongs to the top ten. Sample: peripheral blood. These receptor sequences come from an older woman in a cohort sampled during active or convalescent COVID-19.

The chain couples TRBV2 to TRBJ2-1; D remains ambiguous. There are 14 residues in the CDR3. The V gene lost 7 bases and the J gene lost 0 bases, with 10 bases spanning the gap. From germline, CDR1 is SNHLY and CDR2 FYNNEI. Written as DNA, the CDR3 is TGTGCCAGCACACAGTTTCGCTCCTACAATGAGCAGTTCTTC. Its translation is CASTQFRSYNEQFF. The full variable domain, completed using reference TRBV2 and TRBJ2-1, is EPEVTQTPSHQVTQMGQEVILRCVPISNHLYFYWYRQILGQKVEFLVSFYNNEISEKSEIFDDQFSVERPDGSNFTLKIRSTKLEDSAMYFCASTQFRSYNEQFFGPGTRLTVL.

The chain couples TRBV10-3 to TRBJ1-4; D remains ambiguous. Per germline, CDR1 ENHRY and CDR2 SYGVKD. The length of the CDR3 is 14 residues. V was trimmed by 3 bases and J by 5 bases, leaving 10 bases between them. The CDR3 DNA is TGTGCCATCAGTGACCTCGGAGGAAATGAAAAACTGTTTTTT. Its translation: CAISDLGGNEKLFF.

The V and J genes are TRBV10-1 and TRBJ1-1; weak D call: TRBD1 (6 bases). Germline V gene data show CDR1 as WNHNN and CDR2 as SYGVQD (reference sequence). This CDR3 spans 14 amino acids. V gave up 3 bases and J gave up 2 bases, with 10 bases separating them. The CDR3 is CASSDSGHNTEAFF. CDR3 coding DNA: TGCGCCAGCAGTGATTCGGGACATAACACTGAAGCTTTCTTT.

V gene TRBV18 combines with J gene TRBJ1-1; possibly TRBD1 for D (5 bases). The CDR3 runs to 14 residues. Germline CDR1 and CDR2: KGHSH and LQKENI. The V end lost 3 bases, the J end lost 1 base, and 9 bases lay between the germline ends. Here the CDR3 DNA reads TGTGCCAGCTCACCCCTAGGACAGAACACTGAAGCTTTCTTT. Translating it yields CASSPLGQNTEAFF. The entire variable domain, with the rest obtained from reference TRBV18 and TRBJ1-1, is as follows: NAGVMQNPRHLVRRRGQEARLRCSPMKGHSHVYWYRQLPEEGLKFMVYLQKENIIDESGMPKERFSAEFPKEGPSILRIQQVVRGDSAAYFCASSPLGQNTEAFFGQGTRLTVV.

J is TRBJ1-1 and V is TRBV19; 8 bases align to TRBD1. CDR1 is LNHDA, CDR2 SQIVND, per germline (reference sequence). CDR3 length: 17 residues. The trim removed 3 bases at V and 1 base at J, leaving 10 bases unmatched. The CDR3 bases are TGTGCCAGTAGTATCCTACGACAGGGGCGGGGGAACACTGAAGCTTTCTTT. Protein product: CASSILRQGRGNTEAFF. Drawing the rest from reference TRBV19 and TRBJ1-1, the complete variable domain is DGGITQSPKYLFRKEGQNVTLSCEQNLNHDAMYWYRQDPGQGLRLIYYSQIVNDFQKGDIAEGYSVSREKKESFPLTVTSAQKNPTAFYLCASSILRQGRGNTEAFFGQGTRLTVV.

A few counts support this clone. The V and J genes are TRBV27 and TRBJ2-2; D might be TRBD1 (5 bases). With 1 base removed from V and 7 bases from J, the gap between germline ends came to 13 bases. CDR3 length: 15 amino acids. CDR1 and CDR2 from the germline V gene are MNHEY and SMNVEV (reference sequence). CDR3 amino acids: CASSLLTVRGGELFF. Written as DNA, the CDR3 is TGTGCCAGCAGTTTATTGACAGTTCGAGGCGGGGAGCTGTTTTTT.

DNA of the CDR3: TGTGCCAGCAGCCAAGACCAGGGGATAGTCGGAAAACTGTTTTTT. Protein sequence: CASSQDQGIVGKLFF. The chain joins TRBV3-1 (or the pseudogene TRBV3-2) to TRBJ1-4; tentatively, D is TRBD1 (6 bases). Trimming removed 0 bases at V and 10 bases at J, with 15 bases between. The CDR3 consists of 15 residues. CDR1 and CDR2 from the germline V gene are LGHDT and YNNKEL (reference sequence).

The chain uses TRBV7-9 and TRBJ2-7, with 12 nucleotides matching TRBD2. The CDR3 has 13 amino acids. CDR1 is SEHNR and CDR2 is FQNEAQ in the germline V gene (reference sequence). V dropped 8 bases and J dropped 5; count of bases not matched to a gene: 4. CDR3 sequence: CASLTSGGHEQYF. The CDR3 coding sequence is TGTGCCAGCTTGACTAGCGGGGGCCACGAGCAGTACTTC.

This clone was detected a few times. The chain combines TRBV6-5 with TRBJ1-2, with no clear D. The CDR3 has 12 residues. With 7 bases removed from V and 4 bases from J, the gap between germline ends came to 10 bases. Germline CDR1 MNHEY, CDR2 SVGAGI. CDR3 nucleotide sequence: TGTGCCAGCACGAAGGAGGGCTATGGCTACACCTTC. Translated: CASTKEGYGYTF.

The CDR3 DNA reads TGCGCCAGCAGCCCCGGTGGGGGGTTTAGCACAGATACGCAGTATTTT. Its translation: CASSPGGGFSTDTQYF. The rearrangement joins TRBV5-1 to TRBJ2-3; a weak D match, TRBD2 (6 bases). Germline V gene lookup returns CDR1 SGHRS and CDR2 YFSETQ. The V and J ends lost 4 bases and 0 bases respectively, with 15 bases between them. This CDR3 region has 16 residues.

This chain joins TRBV11-2 and TRBJ1-2; a possible D gene is TRBD1 (5 bases). Trimming pared 5 bases from V and 3 bases from J, leaving 13 bases between. CDR1 and CDR2 (germline): SGHAT, FQNNGV. The CDR3 has 14 amino acids. As DNA, the CDR3 is TGTGCCAGCAGCGCCGGGACTGCCTACTATGGCTACACCTTC. It encodes CASSAGTAYYGYTF. Together with reference TRBV11-2 and TRBJ1-2, the CDR3 gives the full variable domain: EAGVAQSPRYKIIEKRQSVAFWCNPISGHATLYWYQQILGQGPKLLIQFQNNGVVDDSQLPKDRFSAERLKGVDSTLKIQPAKLEDSAVYLCASSAGTAYYGYTFGSGTRLTVV.

As DNA, the CDR3 is TGCGCCAGCAGCTTGGTCGGTAACTCCGGGACAGGGAGTGAAAAACTGTTTTTT. This encodes CASSLVGNSGTGSEKLFF. The chain is built from TRBV5-1 and TRBJ1-4, with 9 bases lining up with TRBD1. The V gene's germline CDR1 is SGHRS and CDR2 YFSETQ. The CDR3 contains 18 residues. V was clipped by 0 bases and J by 7 bases; unmatched bases: 13.

The gene calls are TRBV7-8 and TRBJ2-7; a possible D gene is TRBD1 (5 bases). Germline lookup yields CDR1 SGHVS and CDR2 FQNEAQ. Trimming cost V 5 bases and J 3 bases, with 14 bases left between them. This CDR3 is built from 14 residues. The CDR3: CASSPTGALYEQYF. The CDR3 region has the DNA TGTGCCAGCAGCCCGACTGGGGCTCTCTACGAGCAGTACTTC.

V usage is TRBV24-1 and J usage is TRBJ1-5, with 10 bases lining up with TRBD1. Germline trimming cut 3 bases from V and 1 base from J; bases unmatched to any gene: 8. CDR3 size: 18 residues. Germline lookup yields CDR1 KGHDR and CDR2 SFDVKD. The CDR3 bases are TGTGCCACCAGTGATCCCGGGACAGGGGACGGGAGCAATCAGCCCCAGCATTTT. As protein: CATSDPGTGDGSNQPQHF.

The chain joins TRBV5-1 to TRBJ2-7; TRBD1 is a possible D gene (6 bases). Germline CDR1 SGHRS, CDR2 YFSETQ. Between the trimmed V and J ends, which lost 2 bases and 0 bases, there was a span of 9 bases. The CDR3 contains 14 residues. CDR3 amino acids: CASSLEDSSYEQYF. The CDR3 bases are TGCGCCAGCAGCTTAGAGGACAGCTCCTACGAGCAGTACTTC.

V usage is TRBV7-2 and J usage is TRBJ1-3; unclear D gene. V lost 1 base to trimming and J lost 2 bases, with 9 bases between them. This CDR3 region has 15 residues. From germline, CDR1 is SGHTA and CDR2 FQGNSA. In DNA, the CDR3 is TGTGCCAGCAGCTTAGGTCCACAAACTGGAAACACCATATATTTT. This codes for CASSLGPQTGNTIYF.

J is TRBJ2-7 and V is TRBV30; weak D call: TRBD2 (6 bases). In germline, CDR1 is GTSNPN, CDR2 SVGIG (reference sequence). The length of the CDR3 is 14 residues. V lost 2 bases and J lost 9, with 20 bases in between. CDR3 nucleotide sequence: TGTGCCTGGAGTTTCCCCCGGGGGTGGGTAGGGCAGTACTTC. Protein sequence: CAWSFPRGWVGQYF.

Here the CDR3 reads CASSVEPGLPLRGQYF. The CDR3 nucleotides are TGTGCCAGCAGCGTTGAGCCGGGACTACCTTTACGAGGGCAGTACTTC. The chain is built from TRBV9 and TRBJ2-7, with 7 bases lining up with TRBD2. V lost 2 bases, J lost 9 bases, and 17 bases stayed unmatched. The CDR3 totals 16 residues. The germline CDR1 and CDR2 sequences are SGDLS and YYNGEE.

This chain uses TRBV6-6 with TRBJ1-2; D remains unclear. Looked up from germline, CDR1 is MNHNY and CDR2 is SVGAGI (reference sequence). Trimming shortened V by 4 bases and J by 3 bases, and 6 bases separated the two germline ends. This CDR3 has 12 residues. The CDR3 region has the DNA TGTGCCAGCAGTTCTGGCTACTATGGCTACACCTTC. Its translation is CASSSGYYGYTF.

The rearrangement links TRBV20-1 to TRBJ2-1, with TRBD2 matching 8 bases. From germline, CDR1 is DFQATT and CDR2 SNEGSKA (reference sequence). The length of the CDR3 is 14 residues. With V trimmed by 3 bases and J by 6 bases, 7 bases remained unmatched. CDR3 nucleotide sequence: TGCAGTGCTAGTCTAACTAGCGGAATCAATGAGCAGTTCTTC. It translates to CSASLTSGINEQFF.

This clone was seen a single time. The chain is built from TRBV27 and TRBJ1-4; 7 bases align to TRBD1. Germline assignment: CDR1 MNHEY and CDR2 SMNVEV (reference sequence). This CDR3 contains 14 residues. Losses at the gene ends were 9 bases for V and 5 bases for J; bases not matched to a gene: 9. CDR3: CASGHGTVNEKLFF. CDR3 in DNA: TGTGCCAGTGGACACGGGACAGTGAATGAAAAACTGTTTTTT.

This chain connects TRBV25-1 to TRBJ2-3; D uncertain. V was cut by 2 bases and J by 14 bases, with 17 bases left in between. CDR3 length: 13 amino acids. Per germline, CDR1 MGHDK and CDR2 SYGVNS. The CDR3: CASSEGFGSTGYF. CDR3 coding DNA: TGTGCCAGCAGTGAAGGTTTCGGCTCTACGGGGTATTTT.

The chain recombines TRBV7-2 with TRBJ1-5; D uncertain. CDR1 is SGHTA and CDR2 is FQGNSA in the germline V gene. V lost 6 bases to trimming and J lost 2 bases, with 8 bases between them. This CDR3 is 13 amino acids long. CDR3 in DNA: TGTGCCAGCAGACGAGAGGGCAATCAGCCCCAGCATTTT. Translated, it gives CASRREGNQPQHF. Based on the CDR3 plus reference TRBV7-2 and TRBJ1-5, the full variable domain is GAGVSQSPSNKVTEKGKDVELRCDPISGHTALYWYRQSLGQGLEFLIYFQGNSAPDKSGLPSDRFSAERTGGSVSTLTIQRTQQEDSAVYLCASRREGNQPQHFGDGTRLSIL.

The chain couples TRBV6-1 to TRBJ1-1; D gene uncertain. The CDR3 is made up of 13 amino acids. With 1 base removed from V and 5 bases from J, the gap between germline ends came to 8 bases. Germline values: CDR1 MNHNS, CDR2 SASEGT. CDR3 in DNA: TGTGCCAGCAGTGAAGTTGGCTGGACTGAAGCTTTCTTT. This codes for CASSEVGWTEAFF.

V and J are TRBV6-5 and TRBJ1-2; TRBD1 matches 8 bases. The germline gives CDR1 MNHEY, CDR2 SVGAGI. The V and J ends lost 6 bases and 3 bases, in that order; junction bases with no gene match: 3. This CDR3 region has 13 residues. CDR3 nucleotides: TGTGCCAGCAGATGGACAGGGTACTATGGCTACACCTTC. Amino acid sequence: CASRWTGYYGYTF.

The chain carries TRBV7-2 and TRBJ1-2; TRBD1 might be the D (5 bases). CDR1 and CDR2 from the germline V gene are SGHTA and FQGNSA. This CDR3 spans 13 amino acids. The V end was cut by 4 bases, the J end by 4 bases, with 10 bases between. The CDR3 loop is CASSSQGLYGYTF. The DNA for the CDR3 is TGTGCCAGCAGCTCGCAGGGCCTCTATGGCTACACCTTC.

In this sample, this clone turned up once. The V gene is TRBV10-3, the J gene TRBJ2-1; 8 bases fit TRBD2. CDR3 length: 17 residues. The germline gives CDR1 ENHRY, CDR2 SYGVKD. With 3 bases clipped from V and 4 bases from J, the junction kept 11 bases outside the gene matches. CDR3 coding DNA: TGTGCCATCAGTGAACCCCCGCGGGGGGCCTATTACAATGAGCAGTTCTTC. Protein: CAISEPPRGAYYNEQFF.

Only a few counts were recorded for this clone. The CDR3 sequence: CASSFAPGGGSDTQYF. The CDR3 nucleotides are TGTGCCAGCAGCTTCGCCCCCGGGGGAGGGTCCGATACGCAGTATTTT. V usage is TRBV7-2 and J usage is TRBJ2-3, with TRBD2 matching over 7 bases. Per the germline V gene, CDR1 is SGHTA and CDR2 is FQGNSA. This CDR3 is 16 amino acids long. J was trimmed by 6 bases and V by 3 bases; bases with no gene match: 12.

The chain links TRBV6-1 to TRBJ1-5, with no clear D. The CDR3 has 16 residues. Germline CDR1 is MNHNS and CDR2 is SASEGT. With 2 bases removed from V and 2 bases from J, the gap between germline ends came to 13 bases. The CDR3 region is CASSESRSRGNQPQHF. The CDR3 DNA reads TGTGCCAGCAGTGAAAGCAGATCGAGGGGCAATCAGCCCCAGCATTTT.

V and J are TRBV5-5 and TRBJ1-1; TRBD1 is a possible D gene (5 bases). The germline V gene encodes CDR1 SGHKS and CDR2 YYEKEE (reference sequence). The CDR3 contains 14 residues. Trimming took 4 bases from V and 1 from J, leaving 11 bases between them. The CDR3 spells CASSQQTANTEAFF. CDR3 DNA: TGTGCCAGCAGCCAGCAGACAGCGAACACTGAAGCTTTCTTT. The variable domain in full, with the rest retrieved from reference TRBV5-5 and TRBJ1-1, is DAGVTQSPTHLIKTRGQQVTLRCSPISGHKSVSWYQQVLGQGPQFIFQYYEKEERGRGNFPDRFSARQFPNYSSELNVNALLLGDSALYLCASSQQTANTEAFFGQGTRLTVV.